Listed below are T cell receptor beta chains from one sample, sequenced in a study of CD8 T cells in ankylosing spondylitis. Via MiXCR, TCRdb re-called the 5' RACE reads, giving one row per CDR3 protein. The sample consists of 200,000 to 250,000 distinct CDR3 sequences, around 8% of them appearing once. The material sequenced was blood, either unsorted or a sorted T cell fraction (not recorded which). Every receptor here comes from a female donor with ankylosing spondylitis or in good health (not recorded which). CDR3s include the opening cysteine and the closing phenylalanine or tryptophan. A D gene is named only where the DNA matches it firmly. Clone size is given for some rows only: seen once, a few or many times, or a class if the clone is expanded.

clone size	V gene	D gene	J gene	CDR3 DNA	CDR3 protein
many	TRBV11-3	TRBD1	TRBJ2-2	TGTGCCAGCAGCTCTCGACCGACAGGGTCCGGGGAGCTGTTTTTT	CASSSRPTGSGELFF
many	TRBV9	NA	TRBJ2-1	TGTGCCAGCAGCGTTGCAGAGAATGAGCAGTTCTTC	CASSVAENEQFF
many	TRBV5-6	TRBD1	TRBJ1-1	TGTGCCAGCAGCTTGTTTAGGACAGGCGAAGCTTTCTTT	CASSLFRTGEAFF
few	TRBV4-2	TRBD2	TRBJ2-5	TGTGCCAGCAGCCCCGGGTTGAGAAGGGAGGGAGAGACCCAGTACTTC	CASSPGLRREGETQYF
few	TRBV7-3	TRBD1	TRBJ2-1	TGTGCCAGCACCTTGGCTGACAGGGTTCCCGTTGATGAGCAGTTCTTC	CASTLADRVPVDEQFF
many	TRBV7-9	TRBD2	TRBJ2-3	TGTGCCAGCAGCCTGAGCGGGATGACAGATACGCAGTATTTT	CASSLSGMTDTQYF
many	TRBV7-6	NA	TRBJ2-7	TGTGCCAGCAGCTCCAGGGATTGGGGCGAGCAGTACTTC	CASSSRDWGEQYF
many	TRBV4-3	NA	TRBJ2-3	TGCGCCAGCAGCCAAGATAGCACTATTACAGATACGCAGTATTTT	CASSQDSTITDTQYF
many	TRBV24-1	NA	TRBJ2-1	TGTGCCACCAGTGACCTCCGACTAGGGAGCTCCTACAATGAGCAGTTCTTC	CATSDLRLGSSYNEQFF
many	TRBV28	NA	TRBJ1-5	TGTGCCAGCAGTTACGGAGGTGGACAGCCCCAGCATTTT	CASSYGGGQPQHF
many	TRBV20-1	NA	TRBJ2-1	TGCAGTGCTAGACCTCCGGTGGTCTCCTACAATGAGCAGTTCTTC	CSARPPVVSYNEQFF
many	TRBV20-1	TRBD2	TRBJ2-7	TGCAGTGCTAGCGTGGCGGGAGAGACCTACGAGCAGTACTTC	CSASVAGETYEQYF
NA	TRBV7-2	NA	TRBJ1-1	TGTGCCAGCACCAAACGTGAGACAACGAACGTCGCGCATGAAGCTTTCTTT	CASTKRETTNVAHEAFF
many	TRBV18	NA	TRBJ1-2	TGTGCCAGCTCACCACTTGAAACCGAAGGCTACACCTTC	CASSPLETEGYTF
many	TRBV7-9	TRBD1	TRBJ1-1	TGTGCCAGCAGCTTTAATACAGGGGGCGCGGGTACTGAAGCTTTCTTT	CASSFNTGGAGTEAFF
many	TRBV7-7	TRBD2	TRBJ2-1	TGTGCTAGCAGCTTAAGGCTAGCGGGAGATCGCAATGAGCAGTTCTTC	CASSLRLAGDRNEQFF
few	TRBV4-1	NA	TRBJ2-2	TGCGCCAGCAGCCAACTCGACATGTTCGCGAACACCGGGGAGCTGTTTTTT	CASSQLDMFANTGELFF
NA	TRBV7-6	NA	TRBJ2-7	TGTGCCAGCAGCTTAGCCACTACCCTCCACGAGCAGTACTTC	CASSLATTLHEQYF
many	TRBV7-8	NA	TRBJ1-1	TGTGCCAGCAGCTTGTTGGGGGGAGCGAACACTGAAGCTTTCTTT	CASSLLGGANTEAFF
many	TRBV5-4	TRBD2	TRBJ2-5	TGTGCCAGCAGCTCCTCTAGCGGGAGCCGGGAGACCCAGTACTTC	CASSSSSGSRETQYF
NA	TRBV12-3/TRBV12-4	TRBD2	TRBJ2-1	TGTGCCAGCAGGCCCAGCGGGAGGGTTTTTGCGCAGTTCTTC	CASRPSGRVFAQFF
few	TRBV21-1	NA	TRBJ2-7	TGTGCCAGCAGCAAAGGGTGGGAGCAGTACTTC	CASSKGWEQYF
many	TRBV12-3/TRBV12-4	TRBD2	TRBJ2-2	TGTGCCAGCAGTTTGGGGACTAGCGTCAACACCGGGGAGCTGTTTTTT	CASSLGTSVNTGELFF
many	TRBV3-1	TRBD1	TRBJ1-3	TGTGCCAGCAGCCAAGATAGCAGGGGGATCGCTGGAAACACCATATATTTT	CASSQDSRGIAGNTIYF
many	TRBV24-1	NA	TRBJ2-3	TGTGCCACCAGTGATTCGGGACTCAGCACAGATACGCAGTATTTT	CATSDSGLSTDTQYF
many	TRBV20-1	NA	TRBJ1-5	TGCAGTGCTAGAGACCCTGAGGGGCCCAATCAGCCCCAGCATTTT	CSARDPEGPNQPQHF
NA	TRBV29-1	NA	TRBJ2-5	TGCAGCGTTGTGCGGTCGGAGACCCAGTACTTC	CSVVRSETQYF
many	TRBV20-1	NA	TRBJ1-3	TGCAGTGCTAGAGATCGGTGGGGATCCTCTGGAAACACCATATATTTT	CSARDRWGSSGNTIYF
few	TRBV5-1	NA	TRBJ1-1	TGCGCCAGCAGTTTCTCCCCCCTGACAGGGAACACTGAAGCTTTCTTT	CASSFSPLTGNTEAFF